These 20 T cell receptor beta chains were sequenced from one sample in a study of cytomegalovirus exposure and HLA in healthy donors. Produced via immunoSEQ multiplex PCR; TCRdb's table is partial and in-frame only. The table lists around 190,000 clones, about 82% of them singletons. Sequenced sample: PBMCs. The receptor source for this set is a woman between 18 and 29 years old in good health and CMV-seronegative.

The chain combines TRBV19 with TRBJ2-7; 7 positions match TRBD2. This CDR3 has 15 amino acids. Germline CDR1 reads LNHDA; CDR2 reads SQIVND (reference sequence). J lost 1 base, V lost 6 bases, and 9 bases had no gene match. The CDR3 loop is CASRRQAGGSYEQYF. In DNA, the CDR3 is TGTGCCAGTAGACGTCAGGCCGGGGGGTCCTACGAGCAGTACTTC.

As DNA, the CDR3 is TGTGCCACCAGGACAGGCCTTATGAACACTGAAGCTTTCTTT. Translation gives CATRTGLMNTEAFF. The J gene is TRBJ1-1, the V gene TRBV19, with 7 bases that match TRBD1. Germline lookup yields CDR1 LNHDA and CDR2 SQIVND (reference sequence). J was trimmed by 0 bases and V by 10 bases; bases with no gene match: 8. The CDR3 length is 14 residues. The full variable domain, rest sourced from reference TRBV19 and TRBJ1-1, is DGGITQSPKYLFRKEGQNVTLSCEQNLNHDAMYWYRQDPGQGLRLIYYSQIVNDFQKGDIAEGYSVSREKKESFPLTVTSAQKNPTAFYLCATRTGLMNTEAFFGQGTRLTVV.

V usage is TRBV25-1 and J usage is TRBJ2-2, with D possibly matching TRBD2 (5 bases). The CDR3 loop spans 14 amino acids. The V and J ends lost 6 bases and 4 bases respectively, with 12 bases between them. Germline values: CDR1 MGHDK, CDR2 SYGVNS. The CDR3 region is CASSLGGGTGELFF. CDR3 DNA: TGTGCCAGCAGCCTAGGAGGAGGCACCGGGGAGCTGTTTTTT.

V and J are TRBV6-1 and TRBJ1-1; D uncertain. V dropped 4 bases and J dropped 7 bases, with 22 bases sitting between them. The CDR3 runs 16 residues. Germline V gene sequence: CDR1 MNHNS, CDR2 SASEGT. CDR3 bases: TGTGCCAGCAGTGGGCACCCAAACATCAGGAGGAATGAAGCTTTCTTT. It yields the protein CASSGHPNIRRNEAFF.

This rearrangement joins TRBV7-3 to TRBJ2-5; 8 bases agree with TRBD2. The junction had 10 bases not matched to a gene; V was cut back by 5 bases and J by 5 bases. This CDR3 is built from 15 residues. The germline gives CDR1 SGHTA, CDR2 FQGTGA. The CDR3 sequence is CASSPQGLGDETQYF. The DNA for the CDR3 is TGTGCCAGCAGCCCCCAGGGACTAGGGGACGAGACCCAGTACTTC.

The chain links TRBV9 to TRBJ2-1; 15 nucleotides agree with TRBD2. Germline trimming cut 3 bases from V and 1 base from J; bases unmatched to any gene: 11. The CDR3 runs 20 residues. Germline V gene lookup returns CDR1 SGDLS and CDR2 YYNGEE. The DNA of the CDR3 is TGTGCCAGCAGCGAGGGGACTAGCGGGGGGCCCATGGGGTCCTACAATGAGCAGTTCTTC. Encoded protein: CASSEGTSGGPMGSYNEQFF.

The chain couples TRBV30 to TRBJ2-1, with 15 bases lining up with TRBD2. This CDR3 contains 20 residues. The J segment lost 7 bases and the V segment lost 5 bases, leaving 21 bases of the junction unmatched. From germline, CDR1 is GTSNPN and CDR2 SVGIG (reference sequence). Here the CDR3 reads CAWDGARTSGGAGAGNEQFF. For the CDR3, the DNA is TGTGCCTGGGACGGCGCTCGGACTAGCGGGGGGGCCGGTGCAGGGAATGAGCAGTTCTTC.

V gene TRBV6-5 combines with J gene TRBJ1-1, with 7 bases that match TRBD1. Trimming at V came to 5 bases and at J to 3 bases, leaving 9 bases not matched to a gene. CDR3 length: 15 residues. The germline V gene encodes CDR1 MNHEY and CDR2 SVGAGI. The CDR3 nucleotides are TGTGCCAGCAGTGGGGACAGTCTCCTTCACACTGAAGCTTTCTTT. Its protein product is CASSGDSLLHTEAFF.

This clone showed up just a few times. This rearrangement joins TRBV30 to TRBJ2-7; D gene unclear. The CDR3 sequence is 15 residues long. Germline V gives CDR1 GTSNPN, CDR2 SVGIG (reference sequence). V was trimmed by 0 bases and J by 4 bases, leaving 16 bases between them. CDR3 sequence reads: CAWSVRVGRLYEQYF. DNA for the CDR3: TGTGCCTGGAGTGTACGTGTTGGCCGTTTGTACGAGCAGTACTTC.

This clone occurred a few times. The chain joins TRBV5-6 to TRBJ1-6, with TRBD1 matching over 9 bases. The CDR3 loop spans 15 amino acids. The germline V gene has CDR1 SGHDT and CDR2 YYEEEE. V shed 2 bases and J 7 bases; nucleotides not matched to a gene: 4. Here the CDR3 reads CASSFYDRGNSPLHF. The CDR3 DNA reads as TGTGCCAGCAGCTTCTATGACAGGGGGAATTCACCCCTCCACTTT.

The CDR3 coding sequence is TGTGCCATCAGTGGCGGGACAGGGTCCGGGAACACTGAAGCTTTCTTT. It encodes CAISGGTGSGNTEAFF. The chain employs TRBV10-3 and TRBJ1-1; TRBD1 matches at 9 bases. The germline CDR1 and CDR2 sequences are ENHRY and SYGVKD. The junction had 7 bases not matched to a gene; V was cut back by 4 bases and J by 1 base. The CDR3 is made up of 16 amino acids.

The J gene is TRBJ2-3, the V gene TRBV19; 7 nucleotides align to TRBD2. CDR1 is LNHDA and CDR2 is SQIVND in the germline V gene (reference sequence). CDR3 length: 15 amino acids. The trim removed 6 bases at V and 1 base at J, leaving 7 bases unmatched. This CDR3 reads CASSSRREGTDTQYF. The CDR3 DNA follows: TGTGCCAGTAGCTCCCGACGGGAGGGCACAGATACGCAGTATTTT.

The V gene is TRBV7-9, the J gene TRBJ1-2, with D possibly matching TRBD1 (5 bases). Trimming pared 5 bases from V and 6 bases from J, leaving 7 bases between. Germline CDR1 and CDR2: SEHNR and FQNEAQ (reference sequence). This CDR3 contains 11 residues. CDR3 amino acids: CASSPGNGYTF. Written as DNA, the CDR3 is TGTGCCAGCAGCCCAGGGAATGGCTACACCTTC.

The rearrangement joins TRBV27 to TRBJ1-6, with 8 bases aligning to TRBD1. Germline V gene lookup returns CDR1 MNHEY and CDR2 SMNVEV (reference sequence). This CDR3 has 13 amino acids. V lost 5 bases and J lost 19; bases outside the gene matches: 13. The CDR3 sequence is CASSPASGQGRHF. CDR3 sequence (DNA): TGTGCCAGCAGTCCCGCCTCTGGACAGGGTAGGCACTTT.

The J gene is TRBJ2-7, the V gene TRBV6-5; 10 bases are shared with TRBD1. V lost 6 bases to trimming and J lost 5 bases; unmatched junction nucleotides: 10. CDR1 and CDR2 from the germline V gene are MNHEY and SVGAGI. The CDR3 is made up of 15 amino acids. The chain's CDR3 is CASRVRDRGLNEQYF. CDR3 coding DNA: TGTGCCAGCAGGGTAAGGGACAGGGGATTGAACGAGCAGTACTTC.

The table lists this clone with many counts. This same CDR3 is encoded by further DNA sequences in the sample. J is TRBJ2-1 and V is TRBV5-1, with TRBD2 as a possible D gene (5 bases). V was shortened by 6 bases and J by 5 bases, with 9 bases between the two germline ends. This CDR3 region has 12 residues. The germline gives CDR1 SGHRS, CDR2 YFSETQ. This CDR3 reads CASNLLDNEQFF. The CDR3 nucleotides are TGCGCCAGCAACTTACTAGACAATGAGCAGTTCTTC. Drawing the rest from reference TRBV5-1 and TRBJ2-1, the complete variable domain is KAGVTQTPRYLIKTRGQQVTLSCSPISGHRSVSWYQQTPGQGLQFLFEYFSETQRNKGNFPGRFSGRQFSNSRSEMNVSTLELGDSALYLCASNLLDNEQFFGPGTRLTVL.

This clone occurred a few times. The chain carries TRBV6-5 and TRBJ1-6, with D perhaps TRBD1 (5 bases). The germline V and J ends were trimmed by 6 bases and 7 bases, with 16 bases remaining between them. The germline V gene encodes CDR1 MNHEY and CDR2 SVGAGI. The CDR3 is made up of 15 amino acids. This CDR3 is CASSPQGRVNSPLHF. The CDR3 DNA sequence: TGTGCCAGCAGCCCCCAGGGCAGGGTCAATTCACCCCTCCACTTT.

The gene calls are TRBV10-3 and TRBJ1-1, with TRBD1 identical over 7 bases. The CDR3 extends over 14 amino acids. Germline V gene sequence: CDR1 ENHRY, CDR2 SYGVKD. V shed 5 bases, J shed 0 bases, and the junction held 3 bases outside the gene matches. The CDR3 reads CAISPTGLNTEAFF. CDR3 nucleotide sequence: TGTGCCATCAGTCCGACAGGGCTGAACACTGAAGCTTTCTTT.

The rearrangement links TRBV11-2 to TRBJ1-1, with 7 bases matching TRBD1. Germline lookup yields CDR1 SGHAT and CDR2 FQNNGV. The CDR3 sequence is 15 residues long. V shed 5 bases and J 4 bases; nucleotides not matched to a gene: 10. DNA of the CDR3: TGTGCCAGCAGCCCGAGACAGGGCGTTGGCACTGAAGCTTTCTTT. Amino acids: CASSPRQGVGTEAFF.

The rearrangement links TRBV10-3 to TRBJ1-5; D is possibly TRBD1 (5 bases). Germline CDR1 is ENHRY and CDR2 is SYGVKD. The CDR3 covers 16 residues. Trimming pared 3 bases from V and 0 bases from J, leaving 12 bases between. The CDR3 protein is CAISDSDIYSNQPQHF. CDR3 bases: TGTGCCATCAGTGATTCGGACATTTATAGCAATCAGCCCCAGCATTTT.